This T cell receptor (beta chain) appears in the sequencing data of a study of regulatory T cells in long-lasting Graves disease. General observations from the study: TRBV28, TRBJ1-2 and TRBJ2-5 emerged as the favored segments in persistent disease.

This clonotype was counted a few times. Its matching antigen is unknown. Through Arm-PCR of CDR3 regions and iRepertoire HTBI primers, TCR beta libraries were built. TCRdb passed the multiplex PCR reads through MiXCR, listing each CDR3 protein once. The table lists hundreds of thousands of distinct CDR3 sequences, 15% to 20% of them singletons. The V and J ends lost 4 bases and 1 base respectively, with 16 bases between them. Germline-derived CDR1 and CDR2 are MGHRA and YSYEKL. The CDR3 extends over 16 amino acids. Time point indicated: newly diagnosed GD, antithyroid drugs for less than 3 months. PBMC-extracted RNA yielded the TCR library. Collection of peripheral blood (about 10 milliliters) was done using EDTA tubes. These same data were also listed under a study on T cells in Graves' hyperthyroidism and ophthalmopathy. That investigation notes: The TCR CDR3 first-round RT-PCR relied on the HTBI primer set. Most thyroid-expanded clonotypes above 0.001 were also found in blood.

This specimen was peripheral blood mononuclear cells (PBMCs), taken at new diagnosis, from a patient treated with antithyroid drugs. The genes are TRBV4-1 and TRBJ1-2; D is ambiguous. The origin of this receptor is a woman aged 35-65 years with Graves disease. The CDR3 DNA sequence: TGCGCCAGCAGCCGCCAACAACCAGTGGATAACTATGGCTACACCTTC. Translating it yields CASSRQQPVDNYGYTF.